The 14 T cell receptor beta chains listed next were all sequenced from one sample in a study of T cell repertoires in cytomegalovirus infection. TCRdb redid the calling of the reads with MiXCR, one entry per CDR3 protein. The table includes almost 550,000 distinct CDR3 sequences, approximately 16% detected once. Sequenced input: CD8+ T cells from PBMCs. The receptors originated from a human donor in good health (CMV status not recorded). Some clones in this sample may be carry-over from other donors' samples.

There are many counts of this clonotype. The V and J genes are TRBV7-9 and TRBJ2-7; 9 bases agree with TRBD1. The CDR3 is made up of 16 amino acids. Germline-derived CDR1 and CDR2 are SEHNR and FQNEAQ (reference sequence). Trimming cost V 1 base and J 3 bases; bases outside gene matches: 7. CDR3 residues: CASSLGRQGDIYEQYF. The CDR3 region has the DNA TGTGCCAGCAGCTTAGGGCGACAGGGGGATATCTACGAGCAGTACTTC.

This clonotype has a handful of counts. The rearrangement joins TRBV2 to TRBJ2-7; TRBD2 agrees at 7 bases. In germline, CDR1 is SNHLY, CDR2 FYNNEI. Trimming took 1 base from V and 3 from J; bases not matched to a gene: 6. The CDR3 runs to 15 residues. The CDR3 coding sequence is TGTGCCAGCAGTGAAGAGAGGGGAGGGCTCTACGAGCAGTACTTC. Protein product: CASSEERGGLYEQYF.

This clonotype was detected many times. The CDR3 DNA sequence: TGTGCCAGCAGCAAAGGGACTAGCCTGCCAGATACGCAGTATTTT. This translates into CASSKGTSLPDTQYF. V usage is TRBV7-3 and J usage is TRBJ2-3; 9 bases agree with TRBD2. CDR1 SGHTA and CDR2 FQGTGA come from the germline V gene. The CDR3 sequence is 15 residues long. V lost 5 bases to trimming and J lost 4 bases; unmatched junction nucleotides: 7.

This chain connects TRBV4-2 to TRBJ1-2, with D maybe TRBD1 (6 bases). Germline lookup yields CDR1 LGHNA and CDR2 YNFKEQ. Trimming removed 1 base at V and 5 bases at J, with 11 bases between. The CDR3 sequence is 14 residues long. The CDR3 region is CASSQGQDLYGYTF. In DNA form, the CDR3 reads TGTGCCAGCAGCCAAGGACAGGATCTATATGGCTACACCTTC.

This clonotype was seen repeatedly, ten times or more. The gene calls are TRBV7-8 and TRBJ1-4, with D unclear. From germline, CDR1 is SGHVS and CDR2 FQNEAQ. V was clipped by 6 bases and J by 11 bases, with 13 bases between them. There are 12 residues in the CDR3. CDR3 residues: CASSLVGSKLFF. CDR3 nucleotide sequence: TGTGCCAGCAGTTTGGTCGGGTCCAAACTGTTTTTT.

This clonotype was seen at least ten times. The CDR3 region is CAISELGVENYGYTF. CDR3 nucleotides: TGTGCCATCAGTGAACTGGGCGTAGAAAACTATGGCTACACCTTC. This chain joins TRBV10-3 and TRBJ1-2, with D hard to call. The ends were cut back, 3 bases at V and 2 bases at J, with 13 bases in the middle. The V gene's germline CDR1 is ENHRY and CDR2 SYGVKD. The CDR3 is 15 residues long.

This clonotype was observed many times. The V gene is TRBV14, the J gene TRBJ2-3, with TRBD2 identical over 8 bases. There are 16 residues in the CDR3. V was clipped by 1 base and J by 3 bases; unmatched bases: 6. Germline CDR1 and CDR2: SGHDN and FVKESK. The DNA of the CDR3 is TGTGCCAGCAGCCAAGTCCAAGCGGGGGTGACAGATACGCAGTATTTT. Translation: CASSQVQAGVTDTQYF.

This clonotype occurred many times. This sequence joins TRBV12-3 or TRBV12-4 and TRBJ2-2; 14 positions match TRBD2. The CDR3 spans 18 residues. Trimming cost V 5 bases and J 4 bases; bases outside gene matches: 9. CDR3: CASSPRLAGGPSTGELFF. CDR3 DNA: TGTGCCAGCAGTCCCAGACTAGCGGGAGGGCCTAGCACCGGGGAGCTGTTTTTT.

This clonotype showed up many times. This chain links TRBV7-2 with TRBJ2-7; D is ambiguous. Germline V gives CDR1 SGHTA, CDR2 FQGNSA. The CDR3 length is 11 residues. With 2 bases removed from V and 7 bases from J, the gap between germline ends came to 6 bases. The DNA of the CDR3 is TGTGCCAGCAGCTTATTACGGGAGCAGTACTTC. It encodes CASSLLREQYF.

Concerning this clonotype itself: Being one base from a much bigger clone, this may be a read error. The rearrangement joins TRBV28 to TRBJ2-7; 7 bases line up with TRBD2. This CDR3 is 15 amino acids long. The germline V gene has CDR1 MDHEN and CDR2 SYDVKM. CDR3 loop: CARSLVIAGTYEQYF. CDR3 in DNA: TGTGCCAGAAGTTTAGTAATAGCGGGTACCTACGAGCAGTACTTC.

This clonotype came up a few times. The chain is built from TRBV6-5 and TRBJ2-5; D not resolved. The CDR3 loop spans 14 amino acids. V was cut by 2 bases and J by 4 bases, with 11 bases left in between. Looked up from germline, CDR1 is MNHEY and CDR2 is SVGAGI. CDR3: CASSYDLKRETQYF. In DNA, the CDR3 is TGTGCCAGCAGTTACGATTTGAAGCGAGAGACCCAGTACTTC.

This clonotype was detected only a few times. This chain links TRBV19 with TRBJ1-3; a weak D match, TRBD1 (6 bases). CDR1 LNHDA and CDR2 SQIVND come from the germline V gene (reference sequence). CDR3 length: 16 residues. The ends were cut back, 6 bases at V and 0 bases at J, with 15 bases in the middle. The CDR3: CASSHRTGNSGNTIYF. CDR3 nucleotides: TGTGCCAGTAGCCACCGTACAGGGAACTCTGGAAACACCATATATTTT.

This clonotype was recorded a few times. The chain recombines TRBV20-1 with TRBJ2-1; 8 bases map to TRBD1. This CDR3 region has 16 residues. Germline-derived CDR1 and CDR2 are DFQATT and SNEGSKA (reference sequence). V shed 0 bases, J shed 2 bases, and the junction held 6 bases outside the gene matches. CDR3 coding DNA: TGCAGTGCTAGAGATACGGACAGGGTGGCCTACAATGAGCAGTTCTTC. Its protein is CSARDTDRVAYNEQFF.

In its sample, this clonotype was seen a few times. This chain links TRBV12-3 or TRBV12-4 with TRBJ2-4; D may be TRBD2 (6 bases). V lost 6 bases, J lost 5 bases, and 17 bases lay in between. This CDR3 is 15 amino acids long. The CDR3 nucleotides read TGTGCCAGCAGGGGCTGGGGGGAGCAAGAAAACATTCAGTACTTC. Its translation is CASRGWGEQENIQYF.